This T cell receptor beta chain stems from a study of T cell responses to AZD1222 COVID-19 vaccine. Findings and limits, study-wide: Donors in the cohort were predominantly white British and more often female, and clonal diversity was possibly underestimated.

Trimming stripped 1 base from V and 8 bases from J, with 8 bases between. The CDR3 loop spans 12 amino acids. Germline CDR1 and CDR2: LGHDT and YNNKEL (reference sequence). The assay was immunoSEQ multiplex PCR, and TCRdb's table has in-frame clones only and misses some. The sample lists 130,000 to 150,000 clones; 80% to 95% were seen once. Worth noting for this clone: The antigen is undetermined.

This chain joins TRBV3-1 (or the pseudogene TRBV3-2) and TRBJ1-2, with D unresolved. The starting material was peripheral blood, obtained on day 0 of AZD1222 vaccination. This clonotype originated in an adult in good health. The CDR3 loop reads CASSQGEGGYTF. DNA of the CDR3: TGTGCCAGCAGCCAAGGGGAAGGCGGCTACACCTTC.